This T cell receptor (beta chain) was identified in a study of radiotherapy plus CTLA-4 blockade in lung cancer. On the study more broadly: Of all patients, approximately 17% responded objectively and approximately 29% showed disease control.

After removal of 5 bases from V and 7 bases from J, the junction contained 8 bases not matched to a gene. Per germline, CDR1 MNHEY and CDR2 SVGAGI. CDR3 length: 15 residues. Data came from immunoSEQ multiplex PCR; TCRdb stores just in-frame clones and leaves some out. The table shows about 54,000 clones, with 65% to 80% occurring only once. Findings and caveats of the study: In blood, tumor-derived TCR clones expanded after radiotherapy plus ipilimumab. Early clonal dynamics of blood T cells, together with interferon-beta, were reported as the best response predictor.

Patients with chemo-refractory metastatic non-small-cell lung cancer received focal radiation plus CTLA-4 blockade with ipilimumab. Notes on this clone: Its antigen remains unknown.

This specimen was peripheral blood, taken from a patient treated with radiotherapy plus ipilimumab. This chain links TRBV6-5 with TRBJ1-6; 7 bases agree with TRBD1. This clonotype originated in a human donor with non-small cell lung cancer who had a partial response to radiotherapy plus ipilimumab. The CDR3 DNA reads TGTGCCAGCAGTCCCTTCAACAGGGGAAATTCACCCCTCCACTTT. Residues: CASSPFNRGNSPLHF.